This TCR beta chain is drawn from a study of shared clonotypes between healthy human individuals. Naive CD8 cells lacked CD45RO, underwent positive selection for CCR7 and left out terminally differentiated effector memory CD45RA+ cells. Produced via immunoSEQ multiplex PCR; TCRdb's table is partial and in-frame only. The top ten hold approximately 0.11% of the sample, which has around 600,000 clones, approximately 95% seen once. V was pared by 0 bases and J by 11 bases, with 3 bases of the junction left unmatched. Germline V gene data show CDR1 as SQVTM and CDR2 as ANQGSEA. The CDR3 runs to 11 residues.

The TCR comes from a woman aged 25 to 39 in good health. This chain connects TRBV29-1 to TRBJ1-1; 7 nucleotides agree with TRBD1. The sequencing sample was made of naive CD8+ T cells sorted from blood. The CDR3, as DNA: TGCAGCGTTGAAGATGACAGGGCGGCTTTCTTT. Translating gives CSVEDDRAAFF.